These 14 T cell receptor beta chains came from one sample sequenced in a study of PD-1 blockade in classical Hodgkin lymphoma. Autologous stem cell transplantation was followed by relapse in every patient, and brentuximab vedotin exposure varied. The data were produced by immunoSEQ multiplex PCR, yet TCRdb's version contains in-frame clones alone and is incomplete. The data contain about 84,000 clones, 89% of them singletons. This material consisted of peripheral blood mononuclear cells (PBMCs), taken at baseline. The receptors derive from a human donor with classical Hodgkin lymphoma.

The table lists this clone with a count of one. The chain employs TRBV7-2 and TRBJ1-4; D is ambiguous. The V gene lost 1 base and the J gene lost 8 bases, with 14 bases spanning the gap. CDR1 is SGHTA, CDR2 FQGNSA, per germline. This CDR3 region has 15 residues. The CDR3 loop reads CASSLEITLTEKLFF. The CDR3 DNA is TGTGCCAGCAGCTTAGAGATAACCCTTACGGAAAAACTGTTTTTT. The whole variable domain, remainder taken from reference TRBV7-2 and TRBJ1-4, is GAGVSQSPSNKVTEKGKDVELRCDPISGHTALYWYRQSLGQGLEFLIYFQGNSAPDKSGLPSDRFSAERTGGSVSTLTIQRTQQEDSAVYLCASSLEITLTEKLFFGSGTQLSVL.

The count of this clone is one. V usage is TRBV6-5 and J usage is TRBJ1-1; D is unclear. CDR1 and CDR2 (germline): MNHEY, SVGAGI. This CDR3 has 13 residues. Trimming cost V 6 bases and J 1 base, with 9 bases left between them. The CDR3 sequence is CASSQQTNTEAFF. The CDR3 DNA follows: TGTGCCAGCAGCCAACAGACGAACACTGAAGCTTTCTTT.

The rearrangement joins TRBV10-3 to TRBJ2-2; D is unresolved. V shed 10 bases and J shed 1 base, with 13 bases lying between them. The CDR3 runs 14 residues. Germline V lookup: CDR1 ENHRY, CDR2 SYGVKD. This CDR3 is CATLSSENTGELFF. CDR3 coding DNA: TGTGCCACCCTATCCAGCGAGAACACCGGGGAGCTGTTTTTT.

This rearrangement joins TRBV19 to TRBJ2-5, with TRBD2 identical over 7 bases. V lost 5 bases and J lost 1; bases outside the gene matches: 7. Germline values: CDR1 LNHDA, CDR2 SQIVND (reference sequence). The CDR3 length is 15 residues. The CDR3 nucleotides are TGTGCCAGTAGTCGCGCACTAGCGCTCCAAGAGACCCAGTACTTC. Translated: CASSRALALQETQYF. The full variable domain, completed using reference TRBV19 and TRBJ2-5, is DGGITQSPKYLFRKEGQNVTLSCEQNLNHDAMYWYRQDPGQGLRLIYYSQIVNDFQKGDIAEGYSVSREKKESFPLTVTSAQKNPTAFYLCASSRALALQETQYFGPGTRLLVL.

Here the CDR3 DNA reads TGTGCCAGCAGCCAAGAAAGTAGCGGGGAGCTGTTTTTT. Protein product: CASSQESSGELFF. The chain combines TRBV4-2 with TRBJ2-2; D call uncertain. CDR1 and CDR2 (germline): LGHNA, YNFKEQ. V was shortened by 0 bases and J by 7 bases, with 6 bases between the two germline ends. The CDR3 consists of 13 residues.

The chain joins TRBV4-1 to TRBJ1-3; tentative D call: TRBD1 (5 bases). Per the germline V gene, CDR1 is MGHRA and CDR2 is YSYEKL. Trimming cost V 1 base and J 3 bases, with 10 bases left between them. This CDR3 is built from 15 residues. The CDR3 DNA reads as TGCGCCAGCAGCCAAGGACTGCAGGGTGGAAACACCATATATTTT. Translation: CASSQGLQGGNTIYF.

The gene calls are TRBV7-9 and TRBJ1-4; D not resolved. Germline V gives CDR1 SEHNR, CDR2 FQNEAQ (reference sequence). The CDR3 sequence is 16 residues long. The V gene lost 5 bases and the J gene lost 0 bases, with 13 bases spanning the gap. As DNA, the CDR3 is TGTGCCAGCAGCCCCCCCCGGGTCGCAACTAATGAAAAACTGTTTTTT. It yields the protein CASSPPRVATNEKLFF.

This clone was observed once. The chain uses TRBV20-1 and TRBJ1-2; D not certain. Germline assignment: CDR1 DFQATT and CDR2 SNEGSKA (reference sequence). V was trimmed by 6 bases and J by 2 bases, leaving 7 bases between them. This CDR3 is 11 amino acids long. As DNA, the CDR3 is TGCAGTGCCGCCCCAAACTATGGCTACACCTTC. Its protein product is CSAAPNYGYTF.

The chain uses TRBV7-6 and TRBJ2-7; TRBD1 matches 9 bases. The V and J ends lost 6 bases and 7 bases, in that order; junction bases with no gene match: 4. The CDR3 runs to 12 residues. From germline, CDR1 is SGHVS and CDR2 FNYEAQ. The CDR3 spells CASRSDRGEQYF. Written as DNA, the CDR3 is TGTGCCAGCAGGTCAGACAGGGGGGAGCAGTACTTC.

V gene TRBV29-1 combines with J gene TRBJ2-5; D call uncertain. V was shortened by 4 bases and J by 4 bases, with 13 bases between the two germline ends. Germline CDR1 and CDR2: SQVTM and ANQGSEA. The CDR3 covers 13 residues. This chain's CDR3 is CSVGSIVRETQYF. In nucleotides, the CDR3 is TGCAGCGTTGGTAGTATAGTGAGAGAGACCCAGTACTTC.

The chain joins TRBV28 to TRBJ2-1; D is undetermined. CDR3 length equals 15 residues. Trimming removed 2 bases at V and 3 bases at J, with 11 bases between. The germline CDR1 and CDR2 sequences are MDHEN and SYDVKM. This chain's CDR3 is CASSLVGKLYNEQFF. The CDR3 bases are TGTGCCAGCAGTTTAGTTGGGAAACTCTACAATGAGCAGTTCTTC.

The CDR3 DNA reads as TGCAGCGTTGAAGTTAGCGGGGGACAGCGGTTCTTC. Translated, it gives CSVEVSGGQRFF. The rearrangement links TRBV29-1 to TRBJ2-1, with 9 bases lining up with TRBD2. Germline values: CDR1 SQVTM, CDR2 ANQGSEA. This CDR3 is built from 12 residues. Trimming took 1 base from V and 15 from J; bases not matched to a gene: 7.

The J gene is TRBJ2-2, the V gene TRBV4-1; tentatively, D is TRBD2 (5 bases). The CDR3 extends over 17 amino acids. The ends were cut back, 2 bases at V and 0 bases at J, with 13 bases in the middle. The germline gives CDR1 MGHRA, CDR2 YSYEKL. The CDR3 DNA follows: TGCGCCAGCAGCCAACGGACGGGAAGCGCGAACACCGGGGAGCTGTTTTTT. Its translation: CASSQRTGSANTGELFF.

V and J are TRBV10-3 and TRBJ1-1; possibly TRBD1 for D (5 bases). The V end was cut by 4 bases, the J end by 1 base, with 19 bases between. Germline V gene sequence: CDR1 ENHRY, CDR2 SYGVKD. The CDR3 has 17 residues. CDR3 bases: TGTGCCATCAGTGTTCGGGGCGTTACTAAGGGGAACACTGAAGCTTTCTTT. Protein sequence: CAISVRGVTKGNTEAFF.